This T cell receptor beta chain is drawn from a study of Ad26.COV2.S vaccination and SARS-CoV-2 variants. Turning to the study itself: Intramuscular Ad26.COV2.S at 5x10^10 or 1x10^11 viral particles. Overall study findings and caveats: TCR breadth and depth estimates may have understated total T cell responses. It was found that vaccine and placebo recipients had similar non-spike TCR breadth.

This clone was observed a single time. Its matching antigen is unknown. Specified treatment: about 20 received Ad26.COV2.S at low or high dose, single or two shots; five or six received placebo; per-sample allocation not given. Collection of the samples took place on day 63 after the first injection of vaccine or placebo. In the vaccine, an Ad26 vector expressed the SARS-CoV-2 spike of the Wuhan strain. TCRdb's table, derived via immunoSEQ multiplex PCR, lists solely in-frame clones and lacks some. The sample holds over 250,000 clones; around 87% are singletons and the top ten take around 3%. Here the sequenced sample was peripheral blood, taken in a trial of Ad26.COV2.S vaccine versus placebo. This clonotype was sampled from a person aged 18-65 years who received the Ad26.COV2.S COVID-19 vaccine or a placebo.

The CDR3 reads CASSQTGRFSYEQYF. The CDR3 coding sequence is TGTGCCAGCAGCCAGACAGGCCGATTCTCCTACGAGCAGTACTTC. The gene calls are TRBV14 and TRBJ2-7; the D gene is possibly TRBD1 (6 bases). The germline V gene has CDR1 SGHDN and CDR2 FVKESK. Trimming pared 3 bases from V and 0 bases from J, leaving 12 bases between. The length of the CDR3 is 15 residues.